This TCR beta chain was profiled in a study of cytomegalovirus exposure and HLA in healthy donors. The study's findings and limits: The study flagged roughly 150 TCR beta chains as cytomegalovirus-associated. Relative to the approximately 670-donor mean, N-insertions were reportedly fewer in an Asian-associated ancestry cluster in a later analysis.

This PCR relied on a set of 60 Vbeta primers and 13 Jbeta primers. Sequenced by immunoSEQ multiplex PCR; TCRdb stores in-frame clones only, minus some. The repertoire has approximately 140,000 clones, more than 75% of them found once; the top ten carry about 4%. The table lists this clone with a count of one. No antigen is known for it. The sequence was obtained from a human donor in good health. Sequenced: PBMCs.

The CDR3 loop is CASSQDLLVQVEQFF. CDR3 nucleotides: TGCGCCAGCAGCCAAGATCTGCTAGTTCAAGTTGAGCAGTTCTTC. The chain uses TRBV4-3 and TRBJ2-1, with D unresolved. CDR1 and CDR2 (germline): LGHNA, YSLEER. The CDR3 extends over 15 amino acids. V was cut by 0 bases and J by 9 bases, with 15 bases left in between.